A single T cell receptor (beta chain) is shown here with its context. Its antigen remains undetermined. Base-call qualities are not available, and no considerably larger clone is one nucleotide away. CDR1 SGHNT and CDR2 YENEEA were looked up in the germline V gene. Spanning cysteine to phenylalanine, the CDR3 consists of 13 amino acids. The kept DNA is CDR3 alone, 39 bases in frame from the first base. V is shortened by 6 bases, J by 0 bases, and the region joining them spans 7 bases. These data belong to a study of blood T cell repertoires in COVID-19 (dated by TCRdb to the early 2020s). Regarding the research as a whole: Samples covering the acute and convalescent phases of COVID-19 were provided by collaborators in the United States, Italy and Spain. The sample metadata nearly always contained a de-identified subject ID, COVID-19 status, age in years and sex. The repertoires were released in a freely available public database intended as a resource for research on the immune response to SARS-CoV-2. The material from the prospective study consisted of cDNA or gDNA derived from T cells, B-cell-depleted T cells, or PBMCs. Where HLA class I and class II types were available, the types were taken from metadata supplied by the sample provider, not from assay-based typing. The dataset comprised deeply sampled blood TCRbeta repertoires from subjects exposed to, actively infected with, or recovered from COVID-19. The samples were drawn from two sources: the first 160 participants of the ongoing ImmuneRACE study, and 1,000 to 1,500 subjects contributed by 6 global collaborators. Here is what the overall study found, with its caveats: How much clinical and demographic metadata was included differed by source and by participant, and the metadata was provided uncurated.

Enrolling through a virtual design, the prospective study's participants ranged in age from roughly 18 to 90 years and lived across about two dozen United States geographic areas. In the prospective study, cohorts were assigned on the basis of participant-reported clinical history obtained from a screening survey and a study questionnaire. Mobile phlebotomists in the prospective study collected whole blood, serum and a nasopharyngeal or oropharyngeal swab from every participant. Additional blood draws and questionnaires over an approximately two-month period could optionally be provided by prospective study participants. Prospective study blood samples were shipped either frozen or at room temperature before DNA extraction. TCRbeta CDR3 regions were amplified from genomic DNA by means of the immunoSEQ Assay, a bias-controlled multiplex PCR. In the original analysis: Nucleated cell counts per sample were estimated from amplification of reference gene primers within the assay. To quantify the absolute abundance of each unique TCRbeta CDR3 rearrangement, sequence reads were collapsed and filtered. For each sample, productive Simpson clonality was calculated as the square root of Simpson's diversity index over productive rearrangements. TCRdb took this table from immuneACCESS and kept in-frame rearrangements with V and J called. Such tables lack part of the clones; where checked against another copy, unresolved V genes explain under half of the gap, and the rest is unexplained. V, J and clone size were drawn from that table, and D and trimming were deduced from the DNA. This sample lists 380,000 or so clones; over 75% were detected once. The ten largest account for about 2.1% of the sample.

This sequence uses TRBV11-3 and TRBJ2-3; the D segment could be TRBD1, given 5 matching bases. The sample taken for sequencing was PBMCs or T cells enriched from blood (not recorded which). The origin of this receptor is a woman in her 40s with acute COVID-19. The DNA reads TGTGCCAGCAGTCCAGGGAGCACAGATACGCAGTATTTT. Its protein product is CASSPGSTDTQYF.